This TCR beta chain was found in a study of CD8+ T cells in alopecia areata. After isolation, RNA underwent reverse transcription to generate cDNA as the sequencing template. Method: immunoSEQ multiplex PCR; TCRdb's copy keeps in-frame clones and lacks some. Among 120,000 or so clones listed, roughly 66% were seen once. Study-wide points: Lesional tissue from the scalp (especially in alopecia totalis/universalis) showed higher clonality than normal scalp. The study found TCR sharing across patients less clear than in mice, possibly for HLA reasons.

A remark on this clone: What it binds is unknown.

V lost 2 bases to trimming and J lost 7 bases, with 15 bases between them. Germline CDR1 is SGHRS and CDR2 is YFSETQ. This CDR3 comprises 14 residues. The chain joins TRBV5-1 to TRBJ1-1, with D uncertain. Material: CD4+ T cells sorted from blood. The TCR comes from a human donor in good health. This chain's CDR3 is CASSFSGVTLEAFF. In DNA form, the CDR3 reads TGCGCCAGCAGCTTCAGTGGCGTAACCCTTGAAGCTTTCTTT.